This entry concerns a single T cell receptor beta chain. This sample was taken from a study of blood T cell repertoires in COVID-19. Study as a whole: The United States, Italy and Spain provided the acute and convalescent COVID-19 samples. The cDNA or gDNA used as material had been derived from T cells, B-cell-depleted T cells, or PBMCs.

Germline CDR1 reads SNHLY; CDR2 reads FYNNEI. Trimming removed 5 bases from V and 2 bases from J, with 12 bases in between. This CDR3 spans 14 amino acids. Study processing details: Reference gene primer amplification yielded estimated nucleated cell counts. Here immunoSEQ multiplex PCR was the method, and the copy in TCRdb shows in-frame clones only, minus some. V, J and clone size reflect that table, while D and trimming were determined from the DNA. The repertoire includes around 100,000 clones, 85% of them detected once, and about 12% sits in the top ten. The V and J genes are TRBV2 and TRBJ1-1, with D possibly matching TRBD1 (6 bases). This TCR was sampled from a human donor in a cohort sampled during active COVID-19. The sample consisted of peripheral blood. The CDR3 DNA sequence: TGTGCCAGCAGTCCGGACAGCGTAAACACTGAAGCTTTCTTT. Translating gives CASSPDSVNTEAFF.